The 27 T cell receptor beta chains below come from one sample, sequenced in a study of CD8 T cells in Susac syndrome. With random hexamers, 0.5 to 1 ug RNA was reverse transcribed. One entry per CDR3 protein, called by TCRdb with MiXCR from the immunoSEQ multiplex PCR reads. The repertoire includes 110,000 to 150,000 distinct CDR3 sequences, 85% to 95% of them detected once, and approximately 0.25% sits in the top ten. Sequenced: CD8+ T cells from PBMCs. The receptor source for this set is a human donor in good health.

The V gene is TRBV2, the J gene TRBJ2-7; D may be TRBD2 (5 bases). The CDR3 totals 15 residues. V was cut by 7 bases and J by 6 bases, with 22 bases left in between. Germline loops: CDR1 SNHLY, CDR2 FYNNEI. CDR3 residues: CASISLVHPRGEQYF. CDR3 bases: TGTGCCAGCATCTCCTTGGTCCATCCTCGGGGCGAGCAGTACTTC.

V and J are TRBV30 and TRBJ2-4, with 10 bases matching TRBD1. The CDR3 is 14 residues long. The ends lost 5 bases at V and 5 bases at J; junction bases unmatched: 6. Germline CDR1 is GTSNPN and CDR2 is SVGIG (reference sequence). The CDR3 loop is CAWAPDRGQNIQYF. DNA of the CDR3: TGTGCCTGGGCCCCCGACAGGGGGCAAAACATTCAGTACTTC.

This chain uses TRBV5-6 with TRBJ2-5, with TRBD2 matching over 7 bases. The junction had 5 bases not matched to a gene; V was cut back by 4 bases and J by 5 bases. Germline CDR1 reads SGHDT; CDR2 reads YYEEEE. The CDR3 runs 13 residues. CDR3 nucleotides: TGTGCCAGCAGCCAGCTGGGGGGGGAGACCCAGTACTTC. Its protein product is CASSQLGGETQYF.

This clonotype was recorded once. The rearrangement links TRBV29-1 to TRBJ1-2; 10 nucleotides match TRBD1. V shed 2 bases and J 8 bases; nucleotides not matched to a gene: 8. There are 14 residues in the CDR3. Germline V gives CDR1 SQVTM, CDR2 ANQGSEA. CDR3 sequence: CSVETGTGAWGYTF. Here the CDR3 DNA reads TGCAGCGTTGAAACCGGGACAGGGGCTTGGGGCTACACCTTC.

V and J are TRBV4-2 and TRBJ2-5, with TRBD2 matching over 10 bases. This CDR3 contains 17 residues. Germline V gives CDR1 LGHNA, CDR2 YNFKEQ. The V gene end was trimmed by 2 bases and the J gene end by 5 bases; junction bases not matched to a gene: 11. For the CDR3, the DNA is TGTGCCAGCAGCCAAATGTGGACGTTAGCGGGAGGTGAGACCCAGTACTTC. Amino acid sequence: CASSQMWTLAGGETQYF.

The V gene is TRBV6-5, the J gene TRBJ2-7; 11 bases align to TRBD1. CDR1 is MNHEY, CDR2 SVGAGI, per germline. This CDR3 is built from 13 residues. The V segment lost 2 bases and the J segment 7 bases; nucleotides outside the gene matches: 1. The DNA of the CDR3 is TGTGCCAGCAGTTACGGGACAGGGGGTGAGCAGTACTTC. Protein sequence: CASSYGTGGEQYF.

This chain joins TRBV6-2 or TRBV6-3 and TRBJ2-2, with 7 bases matching TRBD2. The CDR3 contains 15 residues. The V segment lost 4 bases and the J segment 8 bases; nucleotides outside the gene matches: 10. Germline-derived CDR1 and CDR2 are MNHEY and SVGEGT. CDR3 nucleotides: TGTGCCAGCAGTTCAGCGGGAATACCTAAAGGGGAGCTGTTTTTT. Translating it yields CASSSAGIPKGELFF.

The rearrangement links TRBV28 to TRBJ1-5; D is unresolved. Trimming removed 2 bases from V and 0 bases from J, with 8 bases in between. The CDR3 sequence is 15 residues long. CDR1 is MDHEN and CDR2 is SYDVKM in the germline V gene. The CDR3 DNA is TGTGCCAGCAGTTTAATGGCAGATAGCAATCAGCCCCAGCATTTT. Its translation: CASSLMADSNQPQHF.

The chain joins TRBV29-1 to TRBJ2-1; D tentatively fits TRBD1 or TRBD2 (5 bases each). Germline CDR1 SQVTM, CDR2 ANQGSEA. V was cut by 7 bases and J by 1 base, with 14 bases left in between. This CDR3 is 14 amino acids long. For the CDR3, the DNA is TGCAGCGCGGGAAGTGGGGGTTCCTACAATGAGCAGTTCTTC. Protein sequence: CSAGSGGSYNEQFF.

The chain links TRBV6-5 to TRBJ2-7, with no clear D. V was clipped by 4 bases and J by 2 bases, with 12 bases between them. Germline loops: CDR1 MNHEY, CDR2 SVGAGI. This CDR3 has 14 residues. Here the CDR3 reads CASSFEGSTYEQYF. DNA of the CDR3: TGTGCCAGCAGTTTCGAAGGGTCGACCTACGAGCAGTACTTC.

This clonotype was recorded once. The chain carries TRBV4-1 and TRBJ2-3; no clear D gene. Germline CDR1 is MGHRA and CDR2 is YSYEKL. V lost 0 bases to trimming and J lost 5 bases, with 15 bases between them. The CDR3 sequence is 16 residues long. This CDR3 is CASSQEFLPAVDTQYF. The CDR3 DNA reads as TGCGCCAGCAGCCAAGAGTTCCTCCCGGCCGTAGATACGCAGTATTTT.

The genes are TRBV7-8 and TRBJ2-7; 9 bases are shared with TRBD2. This CDR3 is 15 amino acids long. Germline CDR1 is SGHVS and CDR2 is FQNEAQ. V gave up 5 bases and J gave up 0 bases; unmatched junction bases: 5. The CDR3: CASSILAGSSYEQYF. The CDR3 coding sequence is TGTGCCAGCAGCATCCTAGCGGGGTCCTCCTACGAGCAGTACTTC.

This chain joins TRBV30 and TRBJ2-2; 10 bases align to TRBD2. This CDR3 has 15 amino acids. Germline loops: CDR1 GTSNPN, CDR2 SVGIG (reference sequence). Trimming took 2 bases from V and 3 from J; bases not matched to a gene: 3. The CDR3 nucleotides read TGTGCCTGGAGTACAGGACTAGCGGACACCGGGGAGCTGTTTTTT. Encoded protein: CAWSTGLADTGELFF.

This rearrangement joins TRBV30 to TRBJ1-2; maybe TRBD1 (6 bases). This CDR3 region has 13 residues. Germline CDR1 GTSNPN, CDR2 SVGIG (reference sequence). The V end was cut by 3 bases, the J end by 6 bases, with 14 bases between. This chain's CDR3 is CAWSLTGNHGYTF. As DNA, the CDR3 is TGTGCCTGGAGCCTAACAGGGAACCATGGCTACACCTTC. Supplemented by reference TRBV30 and TRBJ1-2, the full variable domain reads SQTIHQWPATLVQPVGSPLSLECTVEGTSNPNLYWYRQAAGRGLQLLFYSVGIGQISSEVPQNLSASRPQDRQFILSSKKLLLSDSGFYLCAWSLTGNHGYTFGSGTRLTVV.

This chain links TRBV7-8 with TRBJ2-1, with TRBD2 identical over 7 bases. The germline CDR1 and CDR2 sequences are SGHVS and FQNEAQ. Germline trimming cut 2 bases from V and 8 bases from J; bases unmatched to any gene: 12. This CDR3 region has 16 residues. CDR3 region: CASSLLREAGTYEQFF. The CDR3 DNA follows: TGTGCCAGCAGCTTACTCCGGGAGGCGGGTACTTATGAGCAGTTCTTC.

V gene TRBV7-9 combines with J gene TRBJ1-2; no clear D gene. V was clipped by 10 bases and J by 8 bases, with 17 bases between them. This CDR3 comprises 12 residues. Per germline, CDR1 SEHNR and CDR2 FQNEAQ (reference sequence). CDR3 in amino acids: CAISPTQDGYTF. The CDR3 nucleotides read TGTGCCATCTCCCCCACCCAGGACGGCTACACCTTC.

This rearrangement joins TRBV9 to TRBJ2-3, with TRBD2 matching over 10 bases. Germline assignment: CDR1 SGDLS and CDR2 YYNGEE. The junction had 8 bases not matched to a gene; V was cut back by 0 bases and J by 4 bases. CDR3 length: 17 residues. The CDR3, as DNA: TGTGCCAGCAGCGTAGGAGCTAGCGGGAGTTTCGCAGATACGCAGTATTTT. Its translation: CASSVGASGSFADTQYF.

The chain carries TRBV27 and TRBJ2-7; D perhaps matches TRBD1 (6 bases). The CDR3 has 14 residues. V dropped 5 bases and J dropped 0 bases, with 11 bases sitting between them. Germline CDR1 reads MNHEY; CDR2 reads SMNVEV (reference sequence). The chain's CDR3 is CASSPGAGSYEQYF. The CDR3 nucleotides read TGTGCCAGCAGTCCAGGGGCGGGCTCCTACGAGCAGTACTTC.

The chain combines TRBV20-1 with TRBJ2-7; D is unclear. The V end lost 6 bases, the J end lost 4 bases, and 22 bases lay between the germline ends. In germline, CDR1 is DFQATT, CDR2 SNEGSKA (reference sequence). CDR3 length: 15 amino acids. CDR3 amino acids: CSAIPGFVGRYEQYF. Here the CDR3 DNA reads TGCAGTGCCATACCGGGCTTCGTCGGGCGGTACGAGCAGTACTTC.

This clonotype was seen only once. The chain uses TRBV29-1 and TRBJ2-7; maybe TRBD1 (6 bases). The CDR3 contains 15 residues. In germline, CDR1 is SQVTM, CDR2 ANQGSEA. V lost 2 bases and J lost 3, with 17 bases in between. The CDR3 protein is CSVENLTEGDYEQYF. Here the CDR3 DNA reads TGCAGCGTTGAAAATTTGACCGAGGGGGACTACGAGCAGTACTTC.

This rearrangement joins TRBV2 to TRBJ2-1, with 13 bases identical to TRBD2. V dropped 6 bases and J dropped 5; count of bases not matched to a gene: 1. The germline gives CDR1 SNHLY, CDR2 FYNNEI. The CDR3 spans 14 residues. This CDR3 is CASRGLAGNNEQFF. Written as DNA, the CDR3 is TGTGCCAGCAGGGGACTAGCGGGGAACAATGAGCAGTTCTTC.

This chain joins TRBV14 and TRBJ2-5, with D possibly matching TRBD1 (5 bases). Trimming pared 3 bases from V and 2 bases from J, leaving 10 bases between. Germline V gives CDR1 SGHDN, CDR2 FVKESK. CDR3 size: 14 residues. In DNA, the CDR3 is TGTGCCAGCAGCCAGGCGGACACTCAAGAGACCCAGTACTTC. It encodes CASSQADTQETQYF.

The rearrangement joins TRBV24-1 to TRBJ2-1; TRBD2 is a possible D gene (6 bases). Trimming shortened V by 6 bases and J by 0 bases, and 14 bases separated the two germline ends. Germline CDR1 and CDR2: KGHDR and SFDVKD. The CDR3 is made up of 16 amino acids. The CDR3 reads CATSQYAGSSYNEQFF. The DNA for the CDR3 is TGTGCCACCAGTCAATATGCGGGGAGCTCCTACAATGAGCAGTTCTTC.

The sample holds one count of this clonotype. This chain joins TRBV12-3 or TRBV12-4 and TRBJ1-4; possible D gene TRBD1, 5 bases. The CDR3 is 12 amino acids. Trimming shortened V by 5 bases and J by 7 bases, and 8 bases separated the two germline ends. The CDR3 loop is CASSRDGEKLFF. The CDR3, as DNA: TGTGCCAGCAGTCGGGACGGTGAAAAACTGTTTTTT.

The chain recombines TRBV7-9 with TRBJ2-1; 8 bases are a match to TRBD2. V dropped 0 bases and J dropped 7; count of bases not matched to a gene: 8. The CDR3 has 16 amino acids. The germline V gene has CDR1 SEHNR and CDR2 FQNEAQ (reference sequence). CDR3 protein: CASSLAQRENSNEQFF. The CDR3, as DNA: TGTGCCAGCAGCTTAGCGCAGCGGGAGAATAGTAATGAGCAGTTCTTC.

This chain links TRBV30 with TRBJ2-2; TRBD1 agrees at 7 bases. CDR3 size: 14 residues. V shed 5 bases and J 3 bases; nucleotides not matched to a gene: 6. CDR1 is GTSNPN and CDR2 is SVGIG in the germline V gene (reference sequence). The CDR3 DNA reads as TGTGCCTGGCAACCAGGGGGAGACACCGGGGAGCTGTTTTTT. Encoded protein: CAWQPGGDTGELFF. Complete variable domain (other parts from reference TRBV30 and TRBJ2-2): SQTIHQWPATLVQPVGSPLSLECTVEGTSNPNLYWYRQAAGRGLQLLFYSVGIGQISSEVPQNLSASRPQDRQFILSSKKLLLSDSGFYLCAWQPGGDTGELFFGEGSRLTVL.

The rearrangement joins TRBV30 to TRBJ2-7; 7 bases fit TRBD1. The trim removed 0 bases at V and 2 bases at J, leaving 4 bases unmatched. Germline CDR1 GTSNPN, CDR2 SVGIG (reference sequence). The CDR3 is made up of 14 amino acids. CDR3 sequence (DNA): TGTGCCTGGAGTGTACTCACAGGGGCCTACGAGCAGTACTTC. It specifies CAWSVLTGAYEQYF.